This TCR beta chain appears in the sequencing data of a study of shared clonotypes between healthy human individuals. The study's findings and limits: Naive subsets generally had larger estimated richness than memory subsets.

The method was immunoSEQ multiplex PCR; TCRdb's version includes in-frame clones alone and lacks a portion of them. The sample includes over a million clones, less than 99% of them seen just once. As regards this clone: Its antigen is not identified.

This CDR3 has 15 residues. The trim removed 5 bases at V and 7 bases at J, leaving 9 bases unmatched. Germline V gene data show CDR1 as MNHNY and CDR2 as SVGAGI (reference sequence). This TCR was sampled from a young man in good health. The sequencing sample was made of naive CD4+ T cells sorted from blood. Noted subset: CD45RA+ positively selected. The rearrangement joins TRBV6-6 to TRBJ1-5, with 9 bases matching TRBD1. The chain's CDR3 is CASSQNRGRDQPQHF. The CDR3 bases are TGTGCCAGCAGTCAAAACAGGGGGCGCGACCAGCCCCAGCATTTT.